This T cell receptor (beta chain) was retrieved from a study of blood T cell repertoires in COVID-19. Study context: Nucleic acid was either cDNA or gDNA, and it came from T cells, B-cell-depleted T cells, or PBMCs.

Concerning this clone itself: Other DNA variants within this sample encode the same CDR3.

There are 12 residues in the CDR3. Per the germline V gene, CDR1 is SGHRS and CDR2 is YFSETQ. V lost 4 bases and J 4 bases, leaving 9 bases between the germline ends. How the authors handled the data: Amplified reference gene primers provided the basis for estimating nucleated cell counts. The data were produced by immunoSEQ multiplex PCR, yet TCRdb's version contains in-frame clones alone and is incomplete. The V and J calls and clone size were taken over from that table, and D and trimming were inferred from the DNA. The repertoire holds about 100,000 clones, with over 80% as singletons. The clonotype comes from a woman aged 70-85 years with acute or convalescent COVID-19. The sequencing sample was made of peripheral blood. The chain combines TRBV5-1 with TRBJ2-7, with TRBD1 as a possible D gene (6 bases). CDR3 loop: CASSLTGYEQYF. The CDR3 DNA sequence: TGCGCCAGCAGCCTTACAGGGTACGAGCAGTACTTC. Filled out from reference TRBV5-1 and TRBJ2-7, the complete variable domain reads KAGVTQTPRYLIKTRGQQVTLSCSPISGHRSVSWYQQTPGQGLQFLFEYFSETQRNKGNFPGRFSGRQFSNSRSEMNVSTLELGDSALYLCASSLTGYEQYFGPGTRLTVT.